A selection of T cell receptor beta chains follows, all from one sample in a study of Graves' ophthalmopathy and Graves' hyperthyroidism. From the multiplex PCR reads, TCRdb called clonotypes with MiXCR, one entry per CDR3 protein. The table shows about 390,000 distinct CDR3 sequences, with about a sixth occurring only once. Sequenced input: peripheral blood. The receptors come from an adult woman with stable Graves' hyperthyroidism. Both conserved end residues are part of each CDR3. Each record gives: J gene, V gene, D gene, CDR3 protein. A D gene is named only where the DNA matches it firmly.

J gene: TRBJ2-5
V gene: TRBV5-6
D gene: -
CDR3 protein: CASSLEQGRGETQYF

J gene: TRBJ1-6
V gene: TRBV15
D gene: -
CDR3 protein: CATSSRSAIHDNSPLHF

J gene: TRBJ1-1
V gene: TRBV30
D gene: -
CDR3 protein: CAWSVKGFRTEAFF

J gene: TRBJ2-7
V gene: TRBV20-1
D gene: -
CDR3 protein: CSAQGQSSYEQYF

J gene: TRBJ1-3
V gene: TRBV6-1
D gene: -
CDR3 protein: CASRADTSGNTIYF

J gene: TRBJ2-7
V gene: TRBV18
D gene: -
CDR3 protein: CASSPMGDYEQYF

J gene: TRBJ2-7
V gene: TRBV11-1
D gene: -
CDR3 protein: CASSWTVSYGQYF

J gene: TRBJ2-7
V gene: TRBV20-1
D gene: -
CDR3 protein: CSGMGHGDYEQYF

J gene: TRBJ2-5
V gene: TRBV7-2
D gene: TRBD2
CDR3 protein: CVRSLAAGDSGFTFWQETQYF

J gene: TRBJ1-6
V gene: TRBV12-3/TRBV12-4
D gene: -
CDR3 protein: CASSLGRSSYNSPLHF

J gene: TRBJ2-7
V gene: TRBV4-2
D gene: -
CDR3 protein: CASSQEGGGEFRYEQYF

J gene: TRBJ2-2
V gene: TRBV6-5
D gene: -
CDR3 protein: CASSYSRRGRSTGELFF

J gene: TRBJ2-7
V gene: TRBV6-1
D gene: -
CDR3 protein: CASSQRQAINEQYF

J gene: TRBJ2-2
V gene: TRBV4-1
D gene: -
CDR3 protein: CASSQDQLTGELFF

J gene: TRBJ1-3
V gene: TRBV6-5
D gene: TRBD1
CDR3 protein: CASSYGQGAPSGNTIYF

J gene: TRBJ2-7
V gene: TRBV12-3/TRBV12-4
D gene: -
CDR3 protein: CASSLLSRQYF

J gene: TRBJ2-7
V gene: TRBV5-1
D gene: TRBD2
CDR3 protein: CASSAGLAGVNEQYF

J gene: TRBJ1-6
V gene: TRBV6-1
D gene: -
CDR3 protein: CASSPGGANNSPLHF

J gene: TRBJ2-2
V gene: TRBV12-3/TRBV12-4
D gene: TRBD2
CDR3 protein: CASSLRGGVELFF

J gene: TRBJ1-1
V gene: TRBV29-1
D gene: -
CDR3 protein: CSLRDKSMNTEAFF

J gene: TRBJ2-5
V gene: TRBV20-1
D gene: -
CDR3 protein: CSATRGTQETQYF

J gene: TRBJ1-1
V gene: TRBV11-1
D gene: TRBD1
CDR3 protein: CASSAGAGGTNTEAFF

J gene: TRBJ2-4
V gene: TRBV6-1
D gene: -
CDR3 protein: CASSEGLGAKNIQYF

J gene: TRBJ2-6
V gene: TRBV3-1
D gene: -
CDR3 protein: CASSQAGVAGANVLTF

J gene: TRBJ2-7
V gene: TRBV7-2
D gene: -
CDR3 protein: CASSHPSGIAYEQYF

J gene: TRBJ1-1
V gene: TRBV6-1
D gene: -
CDR3 protein: CASSELWQMNTEAFF

J gene: TRBJ1-1
V gene: TRBV6-5
D gene: -
CDR3 protein: CASSSGLGNTDAFF

J gene: TRBJ1-2
V gene: TRBV4-2
D gene: -
CDR3 protein: CASSQDRTQGSGYTF

J gene: TRBJ1-1
V gene: TRBV12-3/TRBV12-4
D gene: TRBD1
CDR3 protein: CASSPRAETGRGAAFF

J gene: TRBJ1-2
V gene: TRBV27
D gene: -
CDR3 protein: CASSLSSLGQRYTF

J gene: TRBJ1-1
V gene: TRBV20-1
D gene: -
CDR3 protein: CSARQPLSGAVRGGEAFF

J gene: TRBJ2-5
V gene: TRBV5-1
D gene: -
CDR3 protein: CASKFGASQETQYF

J gene: TRBJ2-6
V gene: TRBV30
D gene: -
CDR3 protein: CARGLGFGPGANVLTF

J gene: TRBJ2-5
V gene: TRBV6-2/TRBV6-3
D gene: TRBD2
CDR3 protein: CASRQPTGGQETQYF

J gene: TRBJ1-1
V gene: TRBV29-1
D gene: -
CDR3 protein: CSVPQHSDRNTEAFF

J gene: TRBJ1-2
V gene: TRBV28
D gene: -
CDR3 protein: CASSLRGAPSNPFPWF

J gene: TRBJ2-7
V gene: TRBV29-1
D gene: TRBD1
CDR3 protein: CSINLPTGGNEQYF

J gene: TRBJ2-7
V gene: TRBV12-5
D gene: TRBD1
CDR3 protein: CASGLGGTGGPYEQYF

J gene: TRBJ1-5
V gene: TRBV3-1
D gene: TRBD1
CDR3 protein: CASSQGQDPYSNQPQHF

J gene: TRBJ1-2
V gene: TRBV6-5
D gene: -
CDR3 protein: CASSYIDRGYTF

J gene: TRBJ1-1
V gene: TRBV6-5
D gene: -
CDR3 protein: CASSYRDPQETEAFF

J gene: TRBJ2-5
V gene: TRBV11-2
D gene: TRBD2
CDR3 protein: CASSPTGTSGDQETQYF

J gene: TRBJ2-5
V gene: TRBV10-2
D gene: -
CDR3 protein: CASSDYQGGQGETQYF

J gene: TRBJ2-5
V gene: TRBV19
D gene: -
CDR3 protein: CASSQVEQETQYF

J gene: TRBJ1-6
V gene: TRBV27
D gene: -
CDR3 protein: CASSWTAGHNSPLHF

J gene: TRBJ2-5
V gene: TRBV13
D gene: -
CDR3 protein: CASSLRGSNKETQYF

J gene: TRBJ2-7
V gene: TRBV19
D gene: TRBD2
CDR3 protein: CASSGRYGLAGNYEQYF